This TCR beta chain stems from a study of cytomegalovirus exposure and HLA in healthy donors. Regarding the study as a whole: Investigators reported more than 150 TCR beta chains as tied to cytomegalovirus. Accurate predictions that matched the HLA-A and HLA-B alleles of most subjects were reportedly made from TCR beta sequences.

Germline-derived CDR1 and CDR2 are SGHRS and YFSETQ. CDR3 size: 15 residues. V trimming: 0 bases; J trimming: 4 bases; junction bases outside the gene matches: 5. Primers included in the PCR were 60 Vbeta and 13 Jbeta primers. Repertoires were generated with immunoSEQ multiplex PCR, while TCRdb's copy carries only in-frame clones and drops some. The data show 200,000 or so clones, over 70% seen once. This clone was observed a few times. Its target is unknown. This chain uses TRBV5-1 with TRBJ2-3; 7 nucleotides line up with TRBD1. The sequence derives from a man aged 45-60 years in good health and CMV-seronegative. The material sequenced was PBMCs. The CDR3 reads CASSLGDRIPDTQYF. The DNA for the CDR3 is TGCGCCAGCAGCTTGGGGGACAGAATCCCAGATACGCAGTATTTT.